The next 6 T cell receptor beta chains were all read from a single sample in a study of blood T cell repertoires in COVID-19. Measured with immunoSEQ multiplex PCR; TCRdb has only the in-frame clones, and not every one. The data show under 200,000 clones, roughly 90% seen once. Specimen: PBMCs or T cells enriched from blood (not recorded which). These receptors originate from a woman aged 45-65 years who had recovered from COVID-19.

The chain carries TRBV7-2 and TRBJ1-2; TRBD1 agrees at 10 bases. Germline V CDR1 and CDR2: SGHTA, FQGNSA. After removal of 5 bases from V and 9 bases from J, the junction contained 6 bases not matched to a gene. CDR3 length: 13 amino acids. The CDR3 loop reads CASSRQGAPSYTF. CDR3 DNA: TGTGCCAGCAGCCGACAGGGGGCGCCGAGCTACACCTTC.

The chain is built from TRBV7-2 and TRBJ1-2, with D tentatively TRBD1 (5 bases). V was clipped by 2 bases and J by 6 bases, with 10 bases between them. The CDR3 sequence is 13 residues long. From germline, CDR1 is SGHTA and CDR2 FQGNSA. DNA for the CDR3: TGTGCCAGCAGCTTAAGGACAAGCGATGGCTACACCTTC. It codes for CASSLRTSDGYTF.

The chain's CDR3 is CASSWLASEQFF. The CDR3 region has the DNA TGTGCCAGCAGCTGGCTAGCATCCGAGCAGTTCTTC. This chain joins TRBV7-9 and TRBJ2-1; a possible D gene is TRBD2 (5 bases). The CDR3 covers 12 residues. Germline V gene sequence: CDR1 SEHNR, CDR2 FQNEAQ (reference sequence). Trimming removed 4 bases at V and 10 bases at J, with 11 bases between. Variable domain in full (rest from reference TRBV7-9 and TRBJ2-1): DTGVSQNPRHKITKRGQNVTFRCDPISEHNRLYWYRQTLGQGPEFLTYFQNEAQLEKSRLLSDRFSAERPKGSFSTLEIQRTEQGDSAMYLCASSWLASEQFFGPGTRLTVL.

The V call is TRBV9, the J call TRBJ1-4, with a weak D call TRBD1 (5 bases). Germline assignment: CDR1 SGDLS and CDR2 YYNGEE. CDR3 length: 14 amino acids. The V and J ends lost 5 bases and 8 bases respectively, with 16 bases between them. DNA of the CDR3: TGTGCCAGCAGTGAAGACAGTGCCAGGGAAAAACTGTTTTTT. Protein: CASSEDSAREKLFF.

V is TRBV7-3 and J is TRBJ2-3; TRBD2 matches 11 bases. Germline lookup yields CDR1 SGHTA and CDR2 FQGTGA. V was clipped by 5 bases and J by 8 bases; unmatched bases: 9. There are 15 residues in the CDR3. CDR3 sequence reads: CASSRELAGASTQYF. The DNA of the CDR3 is TGTGCCAGCAGCCGCGAACTAGCGGGGGCTAGTACGCAGTATTTT.

This clone was recorded once. A much more abundant neighbour one base away suggests this may be a read error. The V call is TRBV5-4, the J call TRBJ2-1; possibly TRBD2 for D (6 bases). The CDR3 spans 15 residues. Per the germline V gene, CDR1 is SGHNT and CDR2 is YYREEE (reference sequence). Trimming removed 1 base at V and 9 bases at J, with 17 bases between. The CDR3, as DNA: TGTGCCAGCAGCTTGCGGTGGGGGGACGTGGGTGAGCAGTTCTTC. Amino acid sequence: CASSLRWGDVGEQFF.